The 11 T cell receptor beta chains below come from one sample, sequenced in a study of cytomegalovirus exposure and HLA in healthy donors. Primers included in the PCR were 60 Vbeta and 13 Jbeta primers. Clones were sequenced by immunoSEQ multiplex PCR, and TCRdb holds only the in-frame ones, with some missing. The table lists about 89,000 clones, roughly 80% of them singletons. Sequences were obtained from PBMCs. These receptors were taken from a male donor in good health and CMV-seronegative.

This chain connects TRBV6-1 to TRBJ2-7, with D possibly matching TRBD2 (5 bases). Germline CDR1 is MNHNS and CDR2 is SASEGT. CDR3 length equals 11 residues. Trimming pared 5 bases from V and 6 bases from J, leaving 8 bases between. The CDR3 DNA reads as TGTGCCAGCAGTTCGGGATCCGAGCAGTACTTC. Translation gives CASSSGSEQYF.

The chain links TRBV27 to TRBJ1-6; D not resolved. The CDR3 runs to 12 residues. Germline V lookup: CDR1 MNHEY, CDR2 SMNVEV (reference sequence). Between the trimmed V and J ends, which lost 3 bases and 9 bases, there was a span of 6 bases. This CDR3 is CASSFASSPLHF. The DNA for the CDR3 is TGTGCCAGCAGTTTCGCCAGTTCACCCCTCCACTTT.

The V and J genes are TRBV6-4 and TRBJ1-1; no firm D call. Germline assignment: CDR1 MRHNA and CDR2 SNTAGT. The CDR3 runs to 13 residues. V was clipped by 3 bases and J by 0 bases, with 5 bases between them. The CDR3 here is CASSESMNTEAFF. In DNA form, the CDR3 reads TGTGCCAGCAGTGAGTCCATGAACACTGAAGCTTTCTTT.

The V gene is TRBV6-6, the J gene TRBJ1-5, with D possibly matching TRBD1 (5 bases). This CDR3 contains 13 residues. Germline V gives CDR1 MNHNY, CDR2 SVGAGI (reference sequence). The V gene lost 2 bases and the J gene lost 4 bases, with 6 bases spanning the gap. The CDR3 region is CASSYRQNQPQHF. CDR3 DNA sequence: TGTGCCAGCAGTTACCGACAGAATCAGCCCCAGCATTTT.

The chain is built from TRBV7-2 and TRBJ2-2; unclear D gene. CDR1 and CDR2 (germline): SGHTA, FQGNSA. The V and J ends lost 5 bases and 6 bases respectively, with 10 bases between them. CDR3 length: 13 amino acids. In DNA, the CDR3 is TGTGCCAGCAGCCTCTCTCGGGCCGGGGAGCTGTTTTTT. It codes for CASSLSRAGELFF.

There are a few counts of this clone. Here the CDR3 reads CATSAGTGVHNEQFF. The CDR3 nucleotides read TGTGCCACCTCAGCCGGGACAGGGGTTCACAATGAGCAGTTCTTC. J is TRBJ2-1 and V is TRBV19; 10 nucleotides line up with TRBD1. V lost 10 bases, J lost 5 bases, and 11 bases stayed unmatched. Looked up from germline, CDR1 is LNHDA and CDR2 is SQIVND (reference sequence). The CDR3 is 15 residues long.

The chain links TRBV18 to TRBJ2-2, with D possibly TRBD1 on 6 matching bases. In germline, CDR1 is KGHSH, CDR2 LQKENI. V dropped 3 bases and J dropped 1 base, with 6 bases sitting between them. The length of the CDR3 is 14 residues. The CDR3 sequence: CASSPTGNTGELFF. The CDR3 DNA reads TGTGCCAGCTCACCGACAGGGAACACCGGGGAGCTGTTTTTT.

This chain uses TRBV28 with TRBJ2-7; TRBD1 agrees at 9 bases. CDR3 length: 15 amino acids. In germline, CDR1 is MDHEN, CDR2 SYDVKM. With 4 bases clipped from V and 2 bases from J, the junction kept 6 bases outside the gene matches. The CDR3 sequence: CASSSSGTGTYEQYF. The CDR3, as DNA: TGTGCCAGCAGTTCCTCCGGGACAGGGACCTACGAGCAGTACTTC.

This clone was observed a handful of times. The V and J genes are TRBV7-9 and TRBJ2-3; tentatively, D is TRBD1 (6 bases). Trimming took off 4 bases at V and 0 bases at J, with 11 bases between the two ends. This CDR3 has 15 residues. CDR1 is SEHNR and CDR2 is FQNEAQ in the germline V gene (reference sequence). As DNA, the CDR3 is TGTGCCAGCAGCTCCGGGACACTCAGCACAGATACGCAGTATTTT. Translating gives CASSSGTLSTDTQYF.

In regard to this clone: Germline and junction disagree at one end, which may indicate a read error. The CDR3 DNA reads as TGCGCCAGCAGCGTGGGTGGTGGGGCCAACGGCCTGACTTTC. Translated: CASSVGGGANGLTF. This rearrangement joins TRBV5-1 to TRBJ2-6; tentative D call: TRBD1 (5 bases). The CDR3 is made up of 14 amino acids. The germline gives CDR1 SGHRS, CDR2 YFSETQ.

This chain links TRBV4-3 with TRBJ1-2, with a possible D match to TRBD1 (5 bases). With 0 bases removed from V and 4 bases from J, the gap between germline ends came to 12 bases. The germline V gene has CDR1 LGHNA and CDR2 YSLEER. CDR3 length equals 15 residues. CDR3 DNA: TGCGCCAGCAGCCAAGATGCGGGACGCGGCTATGGCTACACCTTC. Its translation is CASSQDAGRGYGYTF.